A single sample gave rise to the 25 T cell receptor beta chains below, sequenced in a study of a mutant IDH1 vaccine in newly diagnosed glioma. Which antigens these TCRs recognize remains unknown. This table comes from immunoSEQ multiplex PCR, and its TCRdb copy is limited to in-frame clones, with some not included. The sample has 45,000 to 65,000 clones; less than 85% are singletons. Time point here: week 5, during vaccination. Each dose of the vaccine consisted of 300 ug of mutant IDH1 20-mer peptide, with topical imiquimod. This sample comprised PBMCs, obtained from a glioma patient whose treatment included an IDH1 peptide vaccine. These receptors came from a woman aged 18-30 years with glioma. Some clones in this sample may be carry-over from other donors' samples.

The CDR3 coding sequence is TGCGCCAGCCGGGAGTTGAGCACCGGGGAGCTGTTTTTT. Residues: CASRELSTGELFF. The chain has TRBV5-1 and TRBJ2-2; D perhaps matches TRBD2 (6 bases). The CDR3 loop spans 13 amino acids. V lost 7 bases, J lost 4 bases, and 11 bases lay in between. CDR1 and CDR2 (germline): SGHRS, YFSETQ. Combining the CDR3 with reference TRBV5-1 and TRBJ2-2 gives the whole variable domain KAGVTQTPRYLIKTRGQQVTLSCSPISGHRSVSWYQQTPGQGLQFLFEYFSETQRNKGNFPGRFSGRQFSNSRSEMNVSTLELGDSALYLCASRELSTGELFFGEGSRLTVL.

J is TRBJ1-1 and V is TRBV27; D not certain. V lost 2 bases and J 1 base, leaving 5 bases between the germline ends. Germline V CDR1 and CDR2: MNHEY, SMNVEV (reference sequence). The CDR3 runs 13 residues. The CDR3 reads CASSLAGNTEAFF. CDR3 nucleotides: TGTGCCAGCAGTTTAGCCGGGAACACTGAAGCTTTCTTT.

This chain uses TRBV2 with TRBJ1-2; TRBD1 matches at 7 bases. The CDR3 sequence is 14 residues long. Germline lookup yields CDR1 SNHLY and CDR2 FYNNEI. Unmatched junction bases numbered 4, after V lost 6 bases and J lost 0 bases. The CDR3 DNA sequence: TGTGCCAGCAGGATGACAGGGACTAACTATGGCTACACCTTC. This translates into CASRMTGTNYGYTF.

The chain employs TRBV6-5 and TRBJ1-1; tentative D call: TRBD1 (5 bases). This CDR3 is 14 amino acids long. Trimming removed 7 bases at V and 5 bases at J, with 17 bases between. Germline lookup yields CDR1 MNHEY and CDR2 SVGAGI. CDR3 bases: TGTGCCAGCATCCAAAACTCCGGGGCGACTGAAGCTTTCTTT. It is translated as CASIQNSGATEAFF.

The chain combines TRBV5-1 with TRBJ1-1; D is ambiguous. V was cut by 3 bases and J by 1 base, with 7 bases left in between. The CDR3 has 13 amino acids. CDR1 SGHRS and CDR2 YFSETQ come from the germline V gene. CDR3 DNA sequence: TGCGCCAGCAGCTCAGGATCGAACACTGAAGCTTTCTTT. Protein product: CASSSGSNTEAFF.

The chain combines TRBV6-1 with TRBJ2-7; D is possibly TRBD1 (6 bases). This CDR3 region has 14 residues. Looked up from germline, CDR1 is MNHNS and CDR2 is SASEGT. Trimming stripped 10 bases from V and 1 base from J, with 17 bases between. The DNA of the CDR3 is TGTGCCACCTCCCCGACAGGCGGTTCCTACGAGCAGTACTTC. It is translated as CATSPTGGSYEQYF.

V gene TRBV25-1 combines with J gene TRBJ1-3; D is uncertain. V lost 5 bases to trimming and J lost 4 bases, with 9 bases between them. This CDR3 is 13 amino acids long. In germline, CDR1 is MGHDK, CDR2 SYGVNS. Written as DNA, the CDR3 is TGTGCCAGCAGTTTCCCCGGGGGAAACACCATATATTTT. Translated: CASSFPGGNTIYF.

The chain is built from TRBV6-4 and TRBJ1-1; a weak D match, TRBD1 (5 bases). This CDR3 is built from 14 residues. The germline CDR1 and CDR2 sequences are MRHNA and SNTAGT. The V end lost 6 bases, the J end lost 0 bases, and 11 bases lay between the germline ends. CDR3 sequence: CASSPTDMNTEAFF. In DNA, the CDR3 is TGTGCCAGCAGCCCGACAGACATGAACACTGAAGCTTTCTTT.

This clone came up a few times. The chain uses TRBV28 and TRBJ2-7, with TRBD2 as a possible D gene (5 bases). Between the trimmed V and J ends, which lost 5 bases and 0 bases, there was a span of 8 bases. The germline CDR1 and CDR2 sequences are MDHEN and SYDVKM. The CDR3 loop spans 13 amino acids. The CDR3 DNA reads as TGTGCCAGCAGTCCGGGATCCTCCTACGAGCAGTACTTC. Amino acid sequence: CASSPGSSYEQYF. Drawing the rest from reference TRBV28 and TRBJ2-7, the complete variable domain is DVKVTQSSRYLVKRTGEKVFLECVQDMDHENMFWYRQDPGLGLRLIYFSYDVKMKEKGDIPEGYSVSREKKERFSLILESASTNQTSMYLCASSPGSSYEQYFGPGTRLTVT.

The V and J genes are TRBV19 and TRBJ1-5, with TRBD1 matching over 8 bases. V was clipped by 5 bases and J by 10 bases; unmatched bases: 10. Germline loops: CDR1 LNHDA, CDR2 SQIVND (reference sequence). The CDR3 sequence is 14 residues long. The CDR3 sequence is CASSFPGTGYPQHF. Here the CDR3 DNA reads TGTGCCAGTAGTTTCCCAGGGACAGGATACCCCCAGCATTTT.

This clone was seen a handful of times. The chain has TRBV4-1 and TRBJ2-1; TRBD2 matches at 12 bases. Germline V CDR1 and CDR2: MGHRA, YSYEKL. After removal of 2 bases from V and 7 bases from J, the junction contained 9 bases not matched to a gene. The CDR3 sequence is 17 residues long. CDR3 DNA: TGCGCCAGCAGCCAACTCCAGACTAGCGGGAGCGGTAATGAGCAGTTCTTC. Its protein product is CASSQLQTSGSGNEQFF.

The rearrangement links TRBV14 to TRBJ1-1, with D possibly matching TRBD1 (5 bases). CDR1 is SGHDN and CDR2 is FVKESK in the germline V gene. CDR3 length equals 16 residues. V was trimmed by 0 bases and J by 1 base, leaving 12 bases between them. CDR3: CASSQDLMRGNTEAFF. In DNA form, the CDR3 reads TGTGCCAGCAGCCAAGATTTAATGAGGGGGAACACTGAAGCTTTCTTT.

The chain links TRBV2 to TRBJ1-3; the match to TRBD1 covers 7 bases. V lost 8 bases and J lost 0; bases outside the gene matches: 7. The germline CDR1 and CDR2 sequences are SNHLY and FYNNEI. This CDR3 spans 15 amino acids. CDR3 sequence: CASSRDRSSGNTIYF. Here the CDR3 DNA reads TGTGCCAGCTCTCGGGACAGAAGCTCTGGAAACACCATATATTTT. The whole variable domain, filled in from reference TRBV2 and TRBJ1-3, reads EPEVTQTPSHQVTQMGQEVILRCVPISNHLYFYWYRQILGQKVEFLVSFYNNEISEKSEIFDDQFSVERPDGSNFTLKIRSTKLEDSAMYFCASSRDRSSGNTIYFGEGSWLTVV.

The rearrangement uses TRBV2 and TRBJ1-2; TRBD1 is a possible D gene (5 bases). Germline V gene lookup returns CDR1 SNHLY and CDR2 FYNNEI. V lost 2 bases and J lost 8, with 6 bases in between. This CDR3 spans 11 amino acids. For the CDR3, the DNA is TGTGCCAGCAGTGAACGGGGGGGCTACACCTTC. Protein: CASSERGGYTF.

The chain recombines TRBV7-9 with TRBJ1-4, with D tentatively TRBD1 (6 bases). The CDR3 has 15 amino acids. Germline CDR1 SEHNR, CDR2 FQNEAQ (reference sequence). The ends were cut back, 6 bases at V and 3 bases at J, with 14 bases in the middle. The CDR3 DNA reads TGTGCCAGCAGTTTACAGGGAACCCCTAATGAAAAACTGTTTTTT. It translates to CASSLQGTPNEKLFF.

The chain combines TRBV11-1 with TRBJ2-7, with 8 positions matching TRBD1. The CDR3 is 14 residues long. The germline gives CDR1 SGHAT, CDR2 FQDESV (reference sequence). J gave up 2 bases and V 5 bases, and 5 bases lay outside the gene matches. Here the CDR3 DNA reads TGTGCCAGCAGCGGAACGGGACAGGCCTACGAGCAGTACTTC. Translation gives CASSGTGQAYEQYF.

Only one count was recorded for this clone. The rearrangement uses TRBV5-6 and TRBJ1-5; D is unclear. V was cut by 10 bases and J by 5 bases, with 10 bases left in between. The CDR3 has 11 residues. Germline-derived CDR1 and CDR2 are SGHDT and YYEEEE. CDR3 sequence reads: CAPVGYQPQHF. CDR3 sequence (DNA): TGTGCCCCTGTAGGGTATCAGCCCCAGCATTTT.

This chain links TRBV7-8 with TRBJ2-2; TRBD2 is a possible D gene (6 bases). The CDR3 has 16 residues. Trimming stripped 2 bases from V and 4 bases from J, with 14 bases between. Germline V gives CDR1 SGHVS, CDR2 FQNEAQ. CDR3 bases: TGTGCCAGCAGCTTAAGGACGGGAGTCATCACCGGGGAGCTGTTTTTT. Translated: CASSLRTGVITGELFF.

The chain has TRBV7-2 and TRBJ2-5; tentatively, D is TRBD2 (6 bases). Trimming cost V 4 bases and J 2 bases, with 14 bases left between them. This CDR3 is built from 15 residues. The V gene's germline CDR1 is SGHTA and CDR2 FQGNSA. In nucleotides, the CDR3 is TGTGCCAGCAGCTCCTACACGGGGGTACAAGAGACCCAGTACTTC. Translating gives CASSSYTGVQETQYF.

A single count supports this clone. The chain employs TRBV6-1 and TRBJ1-1; 8 nucleotides line up with TRBD1. V lost 5 bases and J lost 0; bases outside the gene matches: 2. From germline, CDR1 is MNHNS and CDR2 SASEGT. The CDR3 has 14 residues. The CDR3 nucleotides read TGTGCCAGCAGTCGACAGGGGATGAACACTGAAGCTTTCTTT. This translates into CASSRQGMNTEAFF.

The rearrangement uses TRBV5-4 and TRBJ1-5, with 7 bases lining up with TRBD1. Germline lookup yields CDR1 SGHNT and CDR2 YYREEE (reference sequence). The CDR3 is 15 amino acids. Trimming cost V 1 base and J 3 bases; bases outside gene matches: 4. The CDR3 loop is CASSLMGQNNQPQHF. For the CDR3, the DNA is TGTGCCAGCAGCTTGATGGGACAGAACAATCAGCCCCAGCATTTT.

This rearrangement joins TRBV30 to TRBJ2-5; possible D gene TRBD1, 5 bases. Germline loops: CDR1 GTSNPN, CDR2 SVGIG (reference sequence). With 3 bases removed from V and 1 base from J, the gap between germline ends came to 18 bases. The CDR3 covers 16 residues. CDR3 sequence: CAWSGHRTGAQETQYF. The CDR3 DNA follows: TGTGCCTGGAGCGGACACCGGACCGGAGCCCAAGAGACCCAGTACTTC. The full variable domain, rest sourced from reference TRBV30 and TRBJ2-5, is SQTIHQWPATLVQPVGSPLSLECTVEGTSNPNLYWYRQAAGRGLQLLFYSVGIGQISSEVPQNLSASRPQDRQFILSSKKLLLSDSGFYLCAWSGHRTGAQETQYFGPGTRLLVL.

The chain is built from TRBV7-2 and TRBJ2-2, with 13 bases identical to TRBD2. Germline lookup yields CDR1 SGHTA and CDR2 FQGNSA. V was pared by 5 bases and J by 6 bases, with 6 bases of the junction left unmatched. This CDR3 is 16 amino acids long. DNA of the CDR3: TGTGCCAGCAGCCTATGGACTAGCGGGGGCCCCGGGGAGCTGTTTTTT. It is translated as CASSLWTSGGPGELFF.

The CDR3 loop reads CASSPPGREQYF. DNA of the CDR3: TGTGCCAGCAGTCCGCCGGGGAGGGAGCAGTACTTC. The chain carries TRBV7-2 and TRBJ2-7; weak D call: TRBD2 (6 bases). Trimming left V 6 bases short and J 7 bases short, with 13 bases between. The CDR3 consists of 12 residues. Germline V gene sequence: CDR1 SGHTA, CDR2 FQGNSA.

The chain employs TRBV10-2 and TRBJ2-7; D perhaps matches TRBD2 (7 bases). The CDR3 totals 16 residues. Germline V gene lookup returns CDR1 WSHSY and CDR2 SAAADI. Between the trimmed V and J ends, which lost 0 bases and 3 bases, there was a span of 15 bases. DNA for the CDR3: TGCGCCAGCAGTGAGTCGAGGGCGGGGGACAACTACGAGCAGTACTTC. It yields the protein CASSESRAGDNYEQYF.